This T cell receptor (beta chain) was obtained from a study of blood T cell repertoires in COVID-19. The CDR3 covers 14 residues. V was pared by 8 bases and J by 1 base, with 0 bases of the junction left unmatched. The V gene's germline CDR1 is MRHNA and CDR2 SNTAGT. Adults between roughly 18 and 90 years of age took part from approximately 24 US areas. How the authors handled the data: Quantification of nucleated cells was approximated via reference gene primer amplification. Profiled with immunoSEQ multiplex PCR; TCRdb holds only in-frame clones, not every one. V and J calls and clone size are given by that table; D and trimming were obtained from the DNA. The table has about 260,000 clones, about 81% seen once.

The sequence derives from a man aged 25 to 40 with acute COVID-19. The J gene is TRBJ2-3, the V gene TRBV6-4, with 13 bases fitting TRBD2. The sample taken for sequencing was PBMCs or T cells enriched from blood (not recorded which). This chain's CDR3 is CASGTSGGTDTQYF. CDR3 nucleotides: TGTGCCAGCGGGACTAGCGGGGGCACAGATACGCAGTATTTT.